This is a list of T cell receptor beta chains from one sample in a study of T cell responses to AZD1222 COVID-19 vaccine. Generated by immunoSEQ multiplex PCR, the TCRdb table keeps only in-frame clones and is missing some. The data contain approximately 140,000 clones, roughly 90% of them singletons. The starting material was peripheral blood, obtained on day 0 of AZD1222 vaccination. All receptors come from an adult in good health. CDR3s include the opening cysteine and the closing phenylalanine or tryptophan. D genes are given only for firm matches. The listing skips clone size in some rows; elsewhere it reads once, few, many or a size class.

>TRBV29-1|-|-|TRBJ1-1
CSVLLNTEAFF
TGCAGCGTATTGTTGAACACTGAAGCTTTCTTT
>TRBV13|-|-|TRBJ1-2
CASSSWPGADGYTF
TGTGCCAGCAGCTCCTGGCCGGGGGCGGATGGCTACACCTTC
>TRBV11-3|-|-|TRBJ2-1
CASSLRGGPFYNEQFF
TGTGCCAGCAGCCTGAGAGGGGGGCCCTTCTACAATGAGCAGTTCTTC
>TRBV30|TRBD1|once|TRBJ1-1
CAWSLYGTGFLEAFF
TGTGCCTGGAGTTTGTATGGGACAGGGTTCCTTGAAGCTTTCTTT
>TRBV6-4|-|-|TRBJ2-3
CASSDSAEGTDTQYF
TGTGCCAGCAGTGACAGTGCAGAGGGTACAGATACGCAGTATTTT
>TRBV7-9|-|-|TRBJ2-7
CASSRPSGKSGEQYF
TGTGCCAGCAGCCGACCCTCAGGGAAATCCGGCGAGCAGTACTTC
>TRBV2|-|-|TRBJ1-2
CASSEGGSGYTF
TGTGCCAGCAGTGAAGGAGGGTCGGGCTACACCTTC
>TRBV6-5|-|-|TRBJ1-5
CASSPNRNTNQPQHF
TGTGCCAGCAGCCCAAACCGGAACACCAATCAGCCCCAGCATTTT
>TRBV5-6|-|-|TRBJ2-7
CASSLFVLDYEQYF
TGTGCCAGCAGCTTGTTTGTACTGGACTACGAGCAGTACTTC
>TRBV23-1|-|-|TRBJ1-5
CARGLGQPQHF
TGCGCCAGGGGCCTAGGGCAGCCCCAGCATTTT
>TRBV7-6|-|-|TRBJ1-1
CASSSDRNTEAFF
TGTGCCAGCAGCTCCGACAGGAACACTGAAGCTTTCTTT
>TRBV9|-|-|TRBJ1-5
CASSGQDGNNQPQHF
TGTGCCAGCAGCGGACAGGACGGAAACAATCAGCCCCAGCATTTT
>TRBV7-2|TRBD1|-|TRBJ2-7
CASSLRGRYEQYF
TGTGCCAGCAGCCTCAGGGGGCGGTACGAGCAGTACTTC
>TRBV7-2|-|-|TRBJ2-7
CASSLGGNSGYEQYF
TGTGCCAGCAGCTTAGGTGGTAATAGCGGATACGAGCAGTACTTC
>TRBV24-1|-|-|TRBJ2-1
CATSDLRRGNEQFF
TGTGCCACCAGTGATTTGCGGCGGGGCAATGAGCAGTTCTTC
>TRBV6-5|TRBD1|once|TRBJ1-1
CASSTGTGGREAFF
TGTGCCAGCAGTACCGGGACAGGGGGCCGTGAAGCTTTCTTT
>TRBV2|-|-|TRBJ1-1
CASSALINTEAFF
TGTGCCAGCAGTGCACTGATAAACACTGAAGCTTTCTTT
>TRBV2|TRBD2|-|TRBJ2-7
CASSPLAVHYEQYF
TGTGCCAGCAGTCCTCTAGCGGTTCACTACGAGCAGTACTTC
>TRBV7-2|-|once|TRBJ2-1
CASSSSSYNEQFF
TGTGCCAGCAGTTCTAGCTCCTACAATGAGCAGTTCTTC
>TRBV19|-|-|TRBJ2-7
CASKDGRYEQYF
TGTGCCAGTAAGGACGGGAGATACGAGCAGTACTTC
>TRBV7-2|TRBD1|-|TRBJ1-3
CASSPTGVSGNTIYF
TGTGCCAGCAGCCCAACAGGGGTCTCTGGAAACACCATATATTTT
>TRBV7-9|-|-|TRBJ2-7
CASSLESEWGSYEQYF
TGTGCCAGCAGCTTAGAAAGTGAATGGGGCTCCTACGAGCAGTACTTC
>TRBV5-4|TRBD2|-|TRBJ2-5
CASSRTSGGAQTQYF
TGTGCCAGCAGCCGGACTAGCGGGGGGGCTCAGACCCAGTACTTC
>TRBV7-3|-|once|TRBJ2-6
CASSLGTGANVLTF
TGTGCCAGCAGCTTAGGGACAGGGGCCAACGTCCTGACTTTC
>TRBV9|-|-|TRBJ1-6
CASSSQGRVNSPLHF
TGTGCCAGCAGCTCTCAAGGACGGGTTAATTCACCCCTCCACTTT
>TRBV18|TRBD1|-|TRBJ2-5
CASSPGTGLTKETQYF
TGTGCCAGCTCACCGGGGACAGGACTTACAAAAGAGACCCAGTACTTC
>TRBV6-1|-|-|TRBJ1-3
CASSEDGDSGNTIYF
TGTGCCAGCAGTGAAGATGGGGACTCTGGAAACACCATATATTTT
>TRBV9|-|-|TRBJ1-6
CASSVSLPTENSPLHF
TGTGCCAGCAGCGTGAGCCTCCCGACGGAGAATTCACCCCTCCACTTT
>TRBV5-5|-|once|TRBJ1-5
CASSLDTLLRPQHF
TGTGCCAGCAGCTTAGACACGTTATTGAGGCCCCAGCATTTT
>TRBV13|-|once|TRBJ2-3
CASSRSITTDTQYF
TGTGCCAGCAGCCGCAGTATAACGACAGATACGCAGTATTTT
>TRBV3-1/TRBV3-2|-|-|TRBJ1-6
CASSQGDVNNSPLHF
TGTGCCAGCAGCCAAGGGGACGTGAACAATTCACCCCTCCACTTT
>TRBV5-1|-|-|TRBJ1-6
CASSLAPGTEYNSPLHF
TGCGCCAGCAGCTTGGCCCCCGGGACCGAATATAATTCACCCCTCCACTTT
>TRBV6-1|-|-|TRBJ1-5
CASSEKSGFSNQPQHF
TGTGCCAGCAGTGAAAAGTCGGGGTTTAGCAATCAGCCCCAGCATTTT
>TRBV9|-|-|TRBJ1-1
CASSVKPEGTEAFF
TGTGCCAGCAGCGTCAAACCCGAGGGCACTGAAGCTTTCTTT
>TRBV2|TRBD1|-|TRBJ1-5
CASRGQGGQPQHF
TGTGCCAGCAGGGGACAGGGAGGACAGCCCCAGCATTTT
>TRBV27|TRBD2|once|TRBJ2-3
CASVRLAGGTDTQYF
TGTGCCAGCGTGAGACTAGCGGGGGGGACGGATACGCAGTATTTT
>TRBV11-2|-|-|TRBJ1-2
CASSLLQGGYTF
TGTGCCAGCAGCTTACTGCAGGGAGGCTACACCTTC
>TRBV10-2|-|-|TRBJ2-2
CASRDHFSGELFF
TGCGCCAGCAGGGACCATTTCTCCGGGGAGCTGTTTTTT
>TRBV5-1|-|-|TRBJ1-2
CASSLDASYGYTF
TGCGCCAGCAGCTTGGACGCAAGCTATGGCTACACCTTC
>TRBV6-5|TRBD1|-|TRBJ2-1
CASSNTGTGTNEQFF
TGTGCCAGCAGTAACACCGGGACAGGGACCAATGAGCAGTTCTTC
>TRBV29-1|-|once|TRBJ1-2
CSVELPVTPLANYGYTF
TGCAGCGTTGAATTGCCTGTAACCCCGTTAGCTAACTATGGCTACACCTTC
>TRBV12-3/TRBV12-4|TRBD2|-|TRBJ2-1
CASSKREFNEQFF
TGTGCCAGCAGTAAGCGGGAGTTCAATGAGCAGTTCTTC
>TRBV27|-|-|TRBJ1-6
CASSPLGALNNSPLHF
TGTGCCAGCAGTCCTCTGGGGGCTTTGAATAATTCACCCCTCCACTTT
>TRBV24-1|-|-|TRBJ2-3
CATSEGGADTQYF
TGTGCCACCAGTGAAGGAGGGGCAGATACGCAGTATTTT
>TRBV14|-|once|TRBJ2-7
CASSQALASSEQYF
TGTGCCAGCAGCCAGGCGCTAGCATCGAGCGAGCAGTACTTC
>TRBV29-1|-|-|TRBJ2-7
CSVRDRLYEQYF
TGCAGCGTAAGAGACAGGCTTTACGAGCAGTACTTC
>TRBV6-6|-|once|TRBJ2-7
CASSYQASYEQYF
TGTGCCAGCAGTTACCAAGCCTCCTACGAGCAGTACTTC
>TRBV18|TRBD1|-|TRBJ2-2
CASSPGDSAGELFF
TGTGCCAGCTCACCCGGGGACAGTGCCGGGGAGCTGTTTTTT
>TRBV28|-|-|TRBJ1-4
CASSPRATNEKLFF
TGTGCCAGCAGCCCAAGGGCAACTAATGAAAAACTGTTTTTT
>TRBV18|-|-|TRBJ1-1
CASSYFGRGNTEAFF
TGTGCCAGCTCGTACTTCGGGAGAGGGAACACTGAAGCTTTCTTT
>TRBV10-2|-|-|TRBJ1-3
CASSEWKGVTGNTIYF
TGCGCCAGCAGTGAGTGGAAGGGAGTCACTGGAAACACCATATATTTT
>TRBV6-5|-|-|TRBJ1-4
CASRERREKLFF
TGTGCCAGCAGAGAGAGGCGGGAAAAACTGTTTTTT
>TRBV11-2|-|-|TRBJ2-7
CASSMYGLPYEQYF
TGTGCCAGCAGCATGTACGGCCTTCCCTACGAGCAGTACTTC
>TRBV2|TRBD1|-|TRBJ1-6
CASSGQGNSPLHF
TGTGCCAGCAGCGGACAGGGTAATTCACCCCTCCACTTT
>TRBV7-3|TRBD2|-|TRBJ2-1
CASSLAGRSLNEQFF
TGTGCCAGCAGTTTAGCGGGGAGGTCCCTTAATGAGCAGTTCTTC